Following are 8 T cell receptor beta chains from one sample sequenced in a study of blood T cell repertoires in COVID-19. Clones were read by immunoSEQ multiplex PCR, and TCRdb kept only the in-frame ones, dropping some. The sample has about 240,000 clones, more than 85% seen once. Material: PBMCs or T cells enriched from blood (not recorded which). All receptors come from a woman under 40 who had recovered from COVID-19.

J is TRBJ2-7 and V is TRBV28; the match to TRBD2 covers 8 bases. CDR3 size: 15 residues. Germline CDR1 is MDHEN and CDR2 is SYDVKM. With V trimmed by 3 bases and J by 3 bases, 7 bases remained unmatched. As DNA, the CDR3 is TGTGCCAGCAGTTTCCCCGGGAGGGTGATCTACGAGCAGTACTTC. This encodes CASSFPGRVIYEQYF.

The gene calls are TRBV6-5 and TRBJ1-1; 9 nucleotides align to TRBD1. The CDR3 loop spans 14 amino acids. Trimming removed 4 bases from V and 3 bases from J; junction bases left unmatched: 3. The germline V gene encodes CDR1 MNHEY and CDR2 SVGAGI. The CDR3 loop reads CASSWDRADTEAFF. As DNA, the CDR3 is TGTGCCAGCAGTTGGGACAGGGCGGACACTGAAGCTTTCTTT.

The rearrangement joins TRBV10-3 to TRBJ2-1; the D gene is possibly TRBD2 (6 bases). The V end lost 6 bases, the J end lost 5 bases, and 17 bases lay between the germline ends. CDR1 is ENHRY and CDR2 is SYGVKD in the germline V gene. The CDR3 is made up of 15 amino acids. The CDR3 is CAISEGQGGDNEQFF. The CDR3 DNA follows: TGTGCCATCAGCGAAGGGCAGGGCGGGGACAATGAGCAGTTCTTC.

The chain joins TRBV7-2 to TRBJ2-3; D unclear. Per the germline V gene, CDR1 is SGHTA and CDR2 is FQGNSA. V gave up 5 bases and J gave up 5 bases, with 5 bases separating them. This CDR3 has 11 amino acids. The CDR3 DNA follows: TGTGCCAGCAGCGCCGGAGATACGCAGTATTTT. Amino acid sequence: CASSAGDTQYF. The complete variable domain, with remaining parts taken from reference TRBV7-2 and TRBJ2-3, reads GAGVSQSPSNKVTEKGKDVELRCDPISGHTALYWYRQSLGQGLEFLIYFQGNSAPDKSGLPSDRFSAERTGGSVSTLTIQRTQQEDSAVYLCASSAGDTQYFGPGTRLTVL.

This chain uses TRBV18 with TRBJ1-1, with 10 bases matching TRBD1. Germline loops: CDR1 KGHSH, CDR2 LQKENI. The trim removed 4 bases at V and 10 bases at J, leaving 6 bases unmatched. The CDR3 contains 13 residues. The CDR3, as DNA: TGTGCCAGCTCACAGGACAGGGGGTTATCAGCTTTCTTT. The encoded protein is CASSQDRGLSAFF. Complete variable domain (other parts from reference TRBV18 and TRBJ1-1): NAGVMQNPRHLVRRRGQEARLRCSPMKGHSHVYWYRQLPEEGLKFMVYLQKENIIDESGMPKERFSAEFPKEGPSILRIQQVVRGDSAAYFCASSQDRGLSAFFGQGTRLTVV.

The chain carries TRBV6-5 and TRBJ2-5; D possibly corresponds to TRBD2 (6 bases). Germline-derived CDR1 and CDR2 are MNHEY and SVGAGI. The CDR3 extends over 14 amino acids. V was trimmed by 0 bases and J by 7 bases, leaving 12 bases between them. In DNA, the CDR3 is TGTGCCAGCAGTTACTCCCGGGGGTCGGGGACCCAGTACTTC. Residues: CASSYSRGSGTQYF.

The CDR3 sequence: CASSSDGDRGQPQHF. CDR3 coding DNA: TGCGCCAGCAGCTCCGATGGGGACAGGGGACAGCCCCAGCATTTT. The rearrangement uses TRBV5-1 and TRBJ1-5; 10 nucleotides align to TRBD1. Germline V gene sequence: CDR1 SGHRS, CDR2 YFSETQ. V lost 3 bases and J lost 7; bases outside the gene matches: 7. The CDR3 covers 15 residues.

The rearrangement uses TRBV5-1 and TRBJ1-4; D remains unclear. V lost 0 bases and J 7 bases, leaving 19 bases between the germline ends. The CDR3 is 17 amino acids. From germline, CDR1 is SGHRS and CDR2 YFSETQ. The CDR3, as DNA: TGCGCCAGCAGCTTGGTTGGCGGGTTGGGGTCGGTTGAAAAACTGTTTTTT. Protein: CASSLVGGLGSVEKLFF.